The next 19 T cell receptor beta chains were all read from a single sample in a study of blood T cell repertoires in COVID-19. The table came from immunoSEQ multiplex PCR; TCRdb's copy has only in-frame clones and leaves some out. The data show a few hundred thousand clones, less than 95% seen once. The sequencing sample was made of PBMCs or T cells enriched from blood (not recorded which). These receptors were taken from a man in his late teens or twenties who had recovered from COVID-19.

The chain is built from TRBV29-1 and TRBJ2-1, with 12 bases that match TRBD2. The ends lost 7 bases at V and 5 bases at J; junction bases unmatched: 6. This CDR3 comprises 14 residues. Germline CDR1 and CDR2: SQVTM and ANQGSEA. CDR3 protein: CSARTSGNHNEQFF. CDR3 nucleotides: TGCAGCGCCCGGACTAGCGGGAACCACAATGAGCAGTTCTTC.

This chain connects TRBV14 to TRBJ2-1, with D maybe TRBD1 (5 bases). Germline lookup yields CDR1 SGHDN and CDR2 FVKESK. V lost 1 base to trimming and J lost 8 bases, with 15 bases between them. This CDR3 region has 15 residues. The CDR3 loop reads CASSQAAQGYDEQFF. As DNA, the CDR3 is TGTGCCAGCAGCCAAGCTGCTCAGGGTTACGATGAGCAGTTCTTC.

The CDR3 loop is CASSFTGGRKTQYF. The CDR3 bases are TGTGCCAGCAGTTTTACGGGCGGGAGGAAGACCCAGTACTTC. This chain joins TRBV28 and TRBJ2-5; 8 positions agree with TRBD2. CDR3 length equals 14 residues. CDR1 is MDHEN and CDR2 is SYDVKM in the germline V gene. Trimming took 3 bases from V and 6 from J; bases not matched to a gene: 6. The entire variable domain, with the rest obtained from reference TRBV28 and TRBJ2-5, is as follows: DVKVTQSSRYLVKRTGEKVFLECVQDMDHENMFWYRQDPGLGLRLIYFSYDVKMKEKGDIPEGYSVSREKKERFSLILESASTNQTSMYLCASSFTGGRKTQYFGPGTRLLVL.

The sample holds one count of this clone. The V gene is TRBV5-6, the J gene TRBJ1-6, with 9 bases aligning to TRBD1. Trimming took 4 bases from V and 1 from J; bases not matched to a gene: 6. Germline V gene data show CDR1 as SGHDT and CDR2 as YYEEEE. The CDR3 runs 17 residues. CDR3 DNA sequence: TGTGCCAGCAGCGAGGGGACAGGGAGGTCCTATAATTCACCCCTCCACTTT. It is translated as CASSEGTGRSYNSPLHF.

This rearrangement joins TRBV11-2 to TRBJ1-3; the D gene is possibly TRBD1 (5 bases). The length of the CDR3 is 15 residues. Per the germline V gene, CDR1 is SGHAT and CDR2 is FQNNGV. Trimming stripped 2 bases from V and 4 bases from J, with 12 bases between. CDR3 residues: CASSLSQGGGNTIYF. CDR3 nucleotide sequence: TGTGCCAGCAGCTTAAGCCAGGGCGGCGGAAACACCATATATTTT.

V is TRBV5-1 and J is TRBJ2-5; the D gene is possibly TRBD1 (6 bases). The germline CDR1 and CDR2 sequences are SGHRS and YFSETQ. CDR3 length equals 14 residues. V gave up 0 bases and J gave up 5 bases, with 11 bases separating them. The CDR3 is CASSLGRGRETQYF. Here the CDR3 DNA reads TGCGCCAGCAGCTTGGGCAGGGGCCGGGAGACCCAGTACTTC.

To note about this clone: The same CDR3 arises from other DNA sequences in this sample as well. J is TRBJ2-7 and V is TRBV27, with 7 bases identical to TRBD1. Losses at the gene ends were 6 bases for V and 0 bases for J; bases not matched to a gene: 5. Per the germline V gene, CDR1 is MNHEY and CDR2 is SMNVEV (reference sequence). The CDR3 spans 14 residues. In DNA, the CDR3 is TGTGCCAGCAGCCGCAGGGACAGCTCCTACGAGCAGTACTTC. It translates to CASSRRDSSYEQYF.

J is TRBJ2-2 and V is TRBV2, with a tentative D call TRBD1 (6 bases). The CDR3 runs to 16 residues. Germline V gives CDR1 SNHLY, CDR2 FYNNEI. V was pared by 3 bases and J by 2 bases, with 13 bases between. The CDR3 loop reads CASSEGAAPNTGELFF. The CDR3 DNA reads TGTGCCAGCAGTGAGGGGGCGGCTCCAAACACCGGGGAGCTGTTTTTT.

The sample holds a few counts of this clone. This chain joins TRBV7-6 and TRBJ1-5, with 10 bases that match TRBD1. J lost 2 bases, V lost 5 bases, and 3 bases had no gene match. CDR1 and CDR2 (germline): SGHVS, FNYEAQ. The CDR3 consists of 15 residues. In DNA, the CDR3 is TGTGCCAGCAGCCCCGGGACAGGGGGCAATCAGCCCCAGCATTTT. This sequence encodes CASSPGTGGNQPQHF.

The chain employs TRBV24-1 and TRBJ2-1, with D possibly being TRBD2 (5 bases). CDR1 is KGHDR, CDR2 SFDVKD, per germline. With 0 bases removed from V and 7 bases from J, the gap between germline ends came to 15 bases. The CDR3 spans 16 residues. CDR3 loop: CATSDLLGGSLNEQFF. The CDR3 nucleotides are TGTGCCACCAGTGATTTGCTCGGTGGGAGTTTGAATGAGCAGTTCTTC.

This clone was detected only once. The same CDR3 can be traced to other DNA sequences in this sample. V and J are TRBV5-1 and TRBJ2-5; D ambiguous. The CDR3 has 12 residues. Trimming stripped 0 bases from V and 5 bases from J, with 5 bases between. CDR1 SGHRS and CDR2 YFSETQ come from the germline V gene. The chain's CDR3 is CASSLDRETQYF. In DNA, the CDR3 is TGCGCCAGCAGCTTGGATCGGGAGACCCAGTACTTC.

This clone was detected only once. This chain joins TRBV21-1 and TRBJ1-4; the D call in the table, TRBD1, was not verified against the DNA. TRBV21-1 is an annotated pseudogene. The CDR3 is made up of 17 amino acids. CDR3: CASSKVPPRTGLVKLFF. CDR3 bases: TGTGCCAGCAGCAAAGTCCCCCCCCGGACAGGGTTGGTAAAACTGTTTTTT.

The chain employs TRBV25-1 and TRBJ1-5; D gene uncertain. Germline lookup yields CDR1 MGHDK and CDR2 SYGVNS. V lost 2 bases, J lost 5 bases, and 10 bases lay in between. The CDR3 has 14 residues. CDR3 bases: TGTGCCAGCAGTGAACGGCAGGCGTATCAGCCCCAGCATTTT. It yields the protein CASSERQAYQPQHF.

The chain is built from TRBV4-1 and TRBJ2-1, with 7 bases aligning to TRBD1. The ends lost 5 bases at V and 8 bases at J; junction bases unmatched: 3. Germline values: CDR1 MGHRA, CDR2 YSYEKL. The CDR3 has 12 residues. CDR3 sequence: CASSSGGHEQFF. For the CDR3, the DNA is TGCGCCAGCAGCTCAGGGGGTCATGAGCAGTTCTTC.

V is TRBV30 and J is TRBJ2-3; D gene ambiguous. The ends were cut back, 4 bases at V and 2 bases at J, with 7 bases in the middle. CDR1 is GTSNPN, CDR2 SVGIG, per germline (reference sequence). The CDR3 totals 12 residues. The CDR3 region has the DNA TGTGCCTGGACCCCCCACACAGATACGCAGTATTTT. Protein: CAWTPHTDTQYF.

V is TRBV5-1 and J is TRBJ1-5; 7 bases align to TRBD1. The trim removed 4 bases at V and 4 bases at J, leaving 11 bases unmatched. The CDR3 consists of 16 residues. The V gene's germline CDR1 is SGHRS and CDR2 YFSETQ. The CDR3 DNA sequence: TGCGCCAGCAGCCCTACGGGGACAGATTATAATCAGCCCCAGCATTTT. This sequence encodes CASSPTGTDYNQPQHF.

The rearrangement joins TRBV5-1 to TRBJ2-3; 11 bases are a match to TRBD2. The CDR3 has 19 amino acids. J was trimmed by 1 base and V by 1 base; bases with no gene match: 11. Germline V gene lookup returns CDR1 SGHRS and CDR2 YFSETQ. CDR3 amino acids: CASSLLRPTSGTRTDTQYF. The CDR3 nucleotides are TGCGCCAGCAGCTTGCTCAGGCCGACTAGCGGGACCCGCACAGATACGCAGTATTTT.

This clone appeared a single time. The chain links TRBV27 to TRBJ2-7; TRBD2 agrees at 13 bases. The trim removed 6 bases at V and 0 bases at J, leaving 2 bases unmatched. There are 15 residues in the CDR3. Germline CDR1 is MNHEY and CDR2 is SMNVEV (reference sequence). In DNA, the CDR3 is TGTGCCAGCAGGAGGACTAGCGGGAGCTCCTACGAGCAGTACTTC. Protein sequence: CASRRTSGSSYEQYF.

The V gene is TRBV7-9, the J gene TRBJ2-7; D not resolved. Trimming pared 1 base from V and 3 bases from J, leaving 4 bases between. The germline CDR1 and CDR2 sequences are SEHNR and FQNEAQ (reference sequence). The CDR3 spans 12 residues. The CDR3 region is CASSLGVYEQYF. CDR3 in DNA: TGTGCCAGCAGCTTAGGCGTCTACGAGCAGTACTTC.